This TCR beta chain was captured by sequencing in a study of blood T cell repertoires in COVID-19. The count of this clone is one. The junction departs from germline at one end; a sequencing error may be responsible. Germline CDR1 and CDR2: ENHRY and SYGVKD. The CDR3 is made up of 16 amino acids. As originally analysed: Reference gene primer amplification gave nucleated cell count estimates. Some clones are missing from TCRdb's copy, which holds only in-frame ones; the method was immunoSEQ multiplex PCR. The V and J calls and clone size are taken from that table; D and trimming were inferred from the DNA. The table lists roughly 57,000 clones, 80% to 95% of them singletons.

This chain joins TRBV10-3 and TRBJ2-5, with 8 bases identical to TRBD2. The sequence was obtained from a man older than 75 with acute or convalescent COVID-19. Sequenced: peripheral blood. The CDR3 region has the DNA TGTGCCATCAGCGAGTCATTGCGGGGGGCCCAAGAGACCCAGTACTTC. Amino acid sequence: CAISESLRGAQETQYF.